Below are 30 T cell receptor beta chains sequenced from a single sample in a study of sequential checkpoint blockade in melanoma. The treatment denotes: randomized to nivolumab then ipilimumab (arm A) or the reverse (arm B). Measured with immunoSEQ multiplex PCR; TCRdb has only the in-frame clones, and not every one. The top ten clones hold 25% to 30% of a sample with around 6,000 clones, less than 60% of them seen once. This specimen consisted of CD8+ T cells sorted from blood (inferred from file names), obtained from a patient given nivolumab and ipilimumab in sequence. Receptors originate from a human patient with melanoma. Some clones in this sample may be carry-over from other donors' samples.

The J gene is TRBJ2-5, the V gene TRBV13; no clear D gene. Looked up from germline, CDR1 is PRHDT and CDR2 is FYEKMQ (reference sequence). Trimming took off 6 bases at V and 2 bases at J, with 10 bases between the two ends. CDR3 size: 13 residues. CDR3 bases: TGTGCCAGCAGGGGCCTAAAACAAGAGACCCAGTACTTC. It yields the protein CASRGLKQETQYF.

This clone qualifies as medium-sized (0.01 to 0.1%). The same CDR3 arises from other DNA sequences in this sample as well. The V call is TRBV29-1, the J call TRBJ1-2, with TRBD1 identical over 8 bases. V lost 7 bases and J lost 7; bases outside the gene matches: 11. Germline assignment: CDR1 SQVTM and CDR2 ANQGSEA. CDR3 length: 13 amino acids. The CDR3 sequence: CSAPEQGEGGYTF. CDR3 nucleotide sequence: TGCAGCGCCCCAGAACAGGGGGAAGGTGGCTACACCTTC.

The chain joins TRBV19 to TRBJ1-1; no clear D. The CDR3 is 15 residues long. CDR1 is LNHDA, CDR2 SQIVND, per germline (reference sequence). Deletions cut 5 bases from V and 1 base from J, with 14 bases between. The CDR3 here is CASSHPSDKNTEAFF. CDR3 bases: TGTGCCAGTAGTCACCCGTCCGACAAGAACACTGAAGCTTTCTTT.

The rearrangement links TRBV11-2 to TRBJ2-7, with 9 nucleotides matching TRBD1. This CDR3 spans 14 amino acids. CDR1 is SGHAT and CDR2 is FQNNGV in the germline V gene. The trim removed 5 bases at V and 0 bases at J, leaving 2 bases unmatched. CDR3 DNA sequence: TGTGCCAGCAGCGTGACAGGGGGCTCCTACGAGCAGTACTTC. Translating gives CASSVTGGSYEQYF.

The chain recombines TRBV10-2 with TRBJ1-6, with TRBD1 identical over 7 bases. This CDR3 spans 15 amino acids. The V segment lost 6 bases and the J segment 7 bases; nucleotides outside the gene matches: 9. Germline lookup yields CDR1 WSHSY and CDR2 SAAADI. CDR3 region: CASRLTGQRNSPLHF. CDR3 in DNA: TGCGCCAGCAGGCTCACGGGACAGAGAAATTCACCCCTCCACTTT.

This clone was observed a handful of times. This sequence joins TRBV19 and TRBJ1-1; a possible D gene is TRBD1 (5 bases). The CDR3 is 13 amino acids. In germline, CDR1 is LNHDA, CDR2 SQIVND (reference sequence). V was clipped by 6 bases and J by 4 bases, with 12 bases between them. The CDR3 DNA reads TGTGCCAGTAGCCCCGGGGGTCTCACTGAAGCTTTCTTT. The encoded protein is CASSPGGLTEAFF.

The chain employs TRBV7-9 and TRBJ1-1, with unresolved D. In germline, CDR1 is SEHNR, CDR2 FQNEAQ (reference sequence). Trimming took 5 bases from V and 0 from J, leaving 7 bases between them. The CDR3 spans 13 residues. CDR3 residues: CASSPGLNTEAFF. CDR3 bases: TGTGCCAGCAGCCCCGGGTTGAACACTGAAGCTTTCTTT.

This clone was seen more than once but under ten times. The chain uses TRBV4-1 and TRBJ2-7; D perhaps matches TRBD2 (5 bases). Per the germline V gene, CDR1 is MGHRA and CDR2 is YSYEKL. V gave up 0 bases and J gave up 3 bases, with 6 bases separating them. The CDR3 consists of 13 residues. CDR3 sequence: CASSQERGYEQYF. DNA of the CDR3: TGCGCCAGCAGCCAAGAACGGGGCTACGAGCAGTACTTC.

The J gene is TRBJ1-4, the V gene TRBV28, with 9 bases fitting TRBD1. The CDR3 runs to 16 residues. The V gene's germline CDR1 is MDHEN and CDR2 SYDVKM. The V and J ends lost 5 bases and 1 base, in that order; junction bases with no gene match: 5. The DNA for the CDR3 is TGTGCCAGCAGTCCGACAGGGGGTGTAACTAATGAAAAACTGTTTTTT. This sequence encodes CASSPTGGVTNEKLFF.

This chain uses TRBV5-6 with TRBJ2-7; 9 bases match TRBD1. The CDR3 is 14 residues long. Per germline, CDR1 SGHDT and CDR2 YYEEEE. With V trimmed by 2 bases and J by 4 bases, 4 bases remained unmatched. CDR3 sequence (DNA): TGTGCCAGCAGCTTCGGACAGGGGACGTACGAGCAGTACTTC. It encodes CASSFGQGTYEQYF. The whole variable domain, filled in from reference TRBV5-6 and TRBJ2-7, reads DAGVTQSPTHLIKTRGQQVTLRCSPKSGHDTVSWYQQALGQGPQFIFQYYEEEERQRGNFPDRFSGHQFPNYSSELNVNALLLGDSALYLCASSFGQGTYEQYFGPGTRLTVT.

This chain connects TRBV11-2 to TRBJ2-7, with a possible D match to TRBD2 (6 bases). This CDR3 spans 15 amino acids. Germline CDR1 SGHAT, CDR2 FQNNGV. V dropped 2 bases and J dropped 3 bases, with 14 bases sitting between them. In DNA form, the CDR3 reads TGTGCCAGCAGCTTATTTCCAGCGGAGGGCTACGAGCAGTACTTC. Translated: CASSLFPAEGYEQYF.

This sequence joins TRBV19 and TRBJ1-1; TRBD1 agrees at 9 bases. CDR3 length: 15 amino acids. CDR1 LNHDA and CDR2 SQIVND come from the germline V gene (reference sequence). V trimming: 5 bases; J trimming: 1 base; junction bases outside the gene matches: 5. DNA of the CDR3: TGTGCCAGTAGTTCAAGGACAGGGGAGAACACTGAAGCTTTCTTT. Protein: CASSSRTGENTEAFF.

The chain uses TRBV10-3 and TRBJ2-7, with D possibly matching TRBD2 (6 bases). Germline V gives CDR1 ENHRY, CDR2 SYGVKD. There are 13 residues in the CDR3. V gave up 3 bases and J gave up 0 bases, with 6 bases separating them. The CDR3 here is CAISDGGSYEQYF. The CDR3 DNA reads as TGTGCCATCAGTGACGGGGGCTCCTACGAGCAGTACTTC.

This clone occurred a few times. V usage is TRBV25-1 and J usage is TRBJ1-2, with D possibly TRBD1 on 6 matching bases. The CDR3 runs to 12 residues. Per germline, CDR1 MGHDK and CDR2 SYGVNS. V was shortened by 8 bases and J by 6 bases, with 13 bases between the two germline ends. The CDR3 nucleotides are TGTGCCAGCGTAGCACAGGGCAATGGCTACACCTTC. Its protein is CASVAQGNGYTF.

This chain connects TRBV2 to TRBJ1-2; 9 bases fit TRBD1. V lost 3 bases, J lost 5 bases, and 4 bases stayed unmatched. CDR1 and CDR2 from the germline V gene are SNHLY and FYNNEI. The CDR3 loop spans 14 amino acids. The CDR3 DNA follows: TGTGCCAGCAGTGACGTAGGACAGGGGTATGGCTACACCTTC. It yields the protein CASSDVGQGYGYTF.

DNA for the CDR3: TGTGCCAGCAGCTTAGGCGGGGGGGCTATAGGCGAGCAGTACTTC. It codes for CASSLGGGAIGEQYF. This chain uses TRBV7-3 with TRBJ2-7; 9 nucleotides align to TRBD2. The CDR3 is 15 residues long. Germline values: CDR1 SGHTA, CDR2 FQGTGA. V shed 2 bases and J 6 bases; nucleotides not matched to a gene: 8.

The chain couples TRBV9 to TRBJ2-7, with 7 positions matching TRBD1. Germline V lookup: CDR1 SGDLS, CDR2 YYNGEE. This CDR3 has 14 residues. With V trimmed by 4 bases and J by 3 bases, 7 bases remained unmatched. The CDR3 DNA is TGTGCCAGCAGCTCGGGACAGAGTTTCTACGAGCAGTACTTC. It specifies CASSSGQSFYEQYF.

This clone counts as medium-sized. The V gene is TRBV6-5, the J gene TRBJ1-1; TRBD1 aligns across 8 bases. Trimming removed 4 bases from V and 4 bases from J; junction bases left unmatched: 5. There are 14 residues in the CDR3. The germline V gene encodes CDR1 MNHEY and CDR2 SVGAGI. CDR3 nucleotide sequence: TGTGCCAGCAGTTGGCAGGGGGCTGGCACTGAAGCTTTCTTT. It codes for CASSWQGAGTEAFF.

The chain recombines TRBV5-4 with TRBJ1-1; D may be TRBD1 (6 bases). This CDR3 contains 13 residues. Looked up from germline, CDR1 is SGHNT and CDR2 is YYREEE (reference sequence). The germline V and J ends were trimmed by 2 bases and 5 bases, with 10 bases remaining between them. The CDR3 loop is CASSLPGVTEAFF. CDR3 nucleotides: TGTGCCAGCAGCTTACCAGGGGTAACTGAAGCTTTCTTT.

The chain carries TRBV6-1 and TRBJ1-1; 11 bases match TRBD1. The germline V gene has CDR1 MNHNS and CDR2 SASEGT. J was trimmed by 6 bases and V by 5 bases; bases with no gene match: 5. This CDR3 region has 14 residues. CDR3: CASSPWDRGSEAFF. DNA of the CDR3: TGTGCCAGCAGTCCTTGGGACAGGGGGTCTGAAGCTTTCTTT.

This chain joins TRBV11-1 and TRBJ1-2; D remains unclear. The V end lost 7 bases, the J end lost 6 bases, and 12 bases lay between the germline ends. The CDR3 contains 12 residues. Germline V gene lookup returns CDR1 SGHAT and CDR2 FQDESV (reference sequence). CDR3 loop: CASTGRTDGYTF. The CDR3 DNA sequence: TGTGCCAGCACCGGGAGAACAGATGGCTACACCTTC.

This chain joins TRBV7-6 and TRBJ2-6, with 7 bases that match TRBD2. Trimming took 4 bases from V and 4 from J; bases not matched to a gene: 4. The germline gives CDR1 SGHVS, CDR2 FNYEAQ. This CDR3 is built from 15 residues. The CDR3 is CASSSLAEGANVLTF. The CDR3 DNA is TGTGCCAGCAGCTCGCTAGCGGAAGGGGCCAACGTCCTGACTTTC.

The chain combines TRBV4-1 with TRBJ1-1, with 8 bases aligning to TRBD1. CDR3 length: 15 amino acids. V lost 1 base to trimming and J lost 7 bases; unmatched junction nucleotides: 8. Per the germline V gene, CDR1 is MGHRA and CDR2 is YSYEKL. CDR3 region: CASSQAGGAGDEAFF. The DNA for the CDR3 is TGCGCCAGCAGCCAAGCAGGGGGCGCGGGTGATGAAGCTTTCTTT.

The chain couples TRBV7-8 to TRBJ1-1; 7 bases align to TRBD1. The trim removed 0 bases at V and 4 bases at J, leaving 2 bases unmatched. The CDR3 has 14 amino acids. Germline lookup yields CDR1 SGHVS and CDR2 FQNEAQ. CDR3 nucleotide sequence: TGTGCCAGCAGCTTAGCGCAGGGGGGCACTGAAGCTTTCTTT. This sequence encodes CASSLAQGGTEAFF.

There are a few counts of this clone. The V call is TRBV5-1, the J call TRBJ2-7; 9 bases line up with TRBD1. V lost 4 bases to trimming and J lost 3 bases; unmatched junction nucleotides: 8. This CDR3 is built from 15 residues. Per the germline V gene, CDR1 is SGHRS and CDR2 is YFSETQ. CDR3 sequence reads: CASSPLGQGNYEQYF. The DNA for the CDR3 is TGCGCCAGCAGCCCCCTGGGACAGGGCAACTACGAGCAGTACTTC.

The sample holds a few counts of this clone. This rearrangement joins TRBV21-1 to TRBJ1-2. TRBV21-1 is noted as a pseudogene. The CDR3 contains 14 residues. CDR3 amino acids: CASSKFGYAYGYTF. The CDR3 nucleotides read TGTGCCAGCAGCAAGTTCGGTTACGCCTATGGCTACACCTTC.

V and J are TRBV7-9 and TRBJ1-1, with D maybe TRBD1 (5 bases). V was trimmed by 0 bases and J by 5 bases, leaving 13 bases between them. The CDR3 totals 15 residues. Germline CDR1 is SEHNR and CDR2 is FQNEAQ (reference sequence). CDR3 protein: CASSLAQGRKTEAFF. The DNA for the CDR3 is TGTGCCAGCAGCTTAGCGCAGGGTCGGAAGACTGAAGCTTTCTTT. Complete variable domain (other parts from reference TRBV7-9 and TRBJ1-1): DTGVSQNPRHKITKRGQNVTFRCDPISEHNRLYWYRQTLGQGPEFLTYFQNEAQLEKSRLLSDRFSAERPKGSFSTLEIQRTEQGDSAMYLCASSLAQGRKTEAFFGQGTRLTVV.

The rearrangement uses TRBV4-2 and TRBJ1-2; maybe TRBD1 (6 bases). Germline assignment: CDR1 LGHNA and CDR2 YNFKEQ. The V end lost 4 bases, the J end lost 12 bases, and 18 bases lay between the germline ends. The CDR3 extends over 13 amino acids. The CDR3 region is CASSRGGQGDNTF. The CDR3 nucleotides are TGTGCCAGCAGCCGGGGGGGCCAGGGTGACAACACCTTC.

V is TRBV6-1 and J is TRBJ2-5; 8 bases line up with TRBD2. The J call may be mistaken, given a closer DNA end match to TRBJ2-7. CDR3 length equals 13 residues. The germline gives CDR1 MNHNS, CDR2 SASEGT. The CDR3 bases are TGTGCCAGCAGTGGGGGACTAGCCTACGAGCAGTACTTC. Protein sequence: CASSGGLAYEQYF.

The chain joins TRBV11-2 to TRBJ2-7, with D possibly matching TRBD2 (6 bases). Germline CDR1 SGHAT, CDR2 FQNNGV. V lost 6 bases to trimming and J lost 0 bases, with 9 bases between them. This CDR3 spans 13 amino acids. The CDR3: CASRSGSSYEQYF. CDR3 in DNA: TGTGCCAGCAGATCCGGGAGCTCCTACGAGCAGTACTTC.